The 16 T cell receptor beta chains below were found in one sample sequenced in a study of glioma-infiltrating T cells after dendritic cell vaccination. The method was immunoSEQ multiplex PCR; TCRdb's version includes in-frame clones alone and lacks a portion of them. The table records fewer than 90,000 clones, under 85% of them present only once. Time point given: after dendritic cell vaccination, including at tumor progression/relapse. Sequenced material: blood, taken after dendritic cell vaccination. Receptors originate from a human donor with glioblastoma.

The chain links TRBV7-8 to TRBJ1-5; D unresolved. V lost 1 base, J lost 3 bases, and 10 bases lay in between. The germline V gene encodes CDR1 SGHVS and CDR2 FQNEAQ. This CDR3 has 15 residues. The CDR3 nucleotides are TGTGCCAGCAGCTTAGGTAGCCTTCACAATCAGCCCCAGCATTTT. Residues: CASSLGSLHNQPQHF.

The chain has TRBV5-1 and TRBJ2-1; D is possibly TRBD1 (5 bases). Germline CDR1 and CDR2: SGHRS and YFSETQ. The V and J ends lost 3 bases and 4 bases respectively, with 8 bases between them. The CDR3 totals 13 residues. CDR3 region: CASSSDRYNEQFF. The CDR3 coding sequence is TGCGCCAGCAGCTCCGACAGATACAATGAGCAGTTCTTC.

The chain joins TRBV6-1 to TRBJ2-2, with TRBD1 identical over 8 bases. Germline V CDR1 and CDR2: MNHNS, SASEGT. The CDR3 extends over 14 amino acids. Trimming took 6 bases from V and 3 from J; bases not matched to a gene: 3. The chain's CDR3 is CASRQTGDTGELFF. CDR3 DNA: TGTGCCAGCAGGCAGACAGGGGACACCGGGGAGCTGTTTTTT.

The chain joins TRBV9 to TRBJ2-1; tentatively, D is TRBD2 (6 bases). Germline CDR1 reads SGDLS; CDR2 reads YYNGEE. V was pared by 4 bases and J by 8 bases, with 25 bases between. The CDR3 runs 17 residues. CDR3 sequence (DNA): TGTGCCAGCAGCACACACCACCGACTAGTTACTATCGATGAGCAGTTCTTC. Translated, it gives CASSTHHRLVTIDEQFF.

This chain uses TRBV19 with TRBJ1-1; D possibly corresponds to TRBD1 (5 bases). Per germline, CDR1 LNHDA and CDR2 SQIVND (reference sequence). V dropped 9 bases and J dropped 2 bases, with 16 bases sitting between them. This CDR3 spans 14 amino acids. CDR3 DNA: TGTGCCAGCTCTCATGACAGAATAAACACTGAAGCTTTCTTT. This encodes CASSHDRINTEAFF.

This sequence joins TRBV5-1 and TRBJ2-2; D gene unclear. The V gene's germline CDR1 is SGHRS and CDR2 YFSETQ. Trimming left V 1 base short and J 4 bases short, with 17 bases between. The CDR3 is 17 amino acids. The CDR3 reads CASSLTPRLDGTGELFF. CDR3 nucleotides: TGCGCCAGCAGCTTGACCCCTCGTCTAGACGGCACCGGGGAGCTGTTTTTT.

The chain is built from TRBV27 and TRBJ1-6, with 8 bases identical to TRBD1. After removal of 4 bases from V and 10 bases from J, the junction contained 9 bases not matched to a gene. The CDR3 runs 15 residues. Germline V gene lookup returns CDR1 MNHEY and CDR2 SMNVEV (reference sequence). The CDR3 loop is CASSSPQGARSPLHF. The CDR3 bases are TGTGCCAGCAGTTCACCCCAGGGGGCCAGGTCACCCCTCCACTTT.

The chain recombines TRBV6-1 with TRBJ2-7; D is unclear. The germline V gene has CDR1 MNHNS and CDR2 SASEGT. The CDR3 loop spans 13 amino acids. The V gene lost 6 bases and the J gene lost 0 bases, with 9 bases spanning the gap. The CDR3: CASSPQHSYEQYF. The CDR3 DNA is TGTGCCAGCAGCCCACAGCACTCCTACGAGCAGTACTTC.

The chain has TRBV7-3 and TRBJ2-2, with D tentatively TRBD2 (6 bases). Germline CDR1 is SGHTA and CDR2 is FQGTGA. This CDR3 region has 17 residues. V lost 2 bases, J lost 5 bases, and 18 bases lay in between. The CDR3 here is CASSLGRNEGSTGELFF. The DNA for the CDR3 is TGTGCCAGCAGCTTAGGGAGGAACGAGGGCTCGACCGGGGAGCTGTTTTTT.

This clone is a singleton in its sample. The V call is TRBV5-6, the J call TRBJ2-7; 9 nucleotides align to TRBD2. The germline gives CDR1 SGHDT, CDR2 YYEEEE. The J segment lost 4 bases and the V segment lost 2 bases, leaving 4 bases of the junction unmatched. CDR3 length equals 14 residues. CDR3 DNA: TGTGCCAGCAGCTTCGGAAGCGGGGGGTACGAGCAGTACTTC. The encoded protein is CASSFGSGGYEQYF. The complete variable domain, with remaining parts taken from reference TRBV5-6 and TRBJ2-7, reads DAGVTQSPTHLIKTRGQQVTLRCSPKSGHDTVSWYQQALGQGPQFIFQYYEEEERQRGNFPDRFSGHQFPNYSSELNVNALLLGDSALYLCASSFGSGGYEQYFGPGTRLTVT.

The genes are TRBV2 and TRBJ1-6; maybe TRBD1 (5 bases). The ends were cut back, 6 bases at V and 0 bases at J, with 12 bases in the middle. Germline CDR1 reads SNHLY; CDR2 reads FYNNEI. CDR3 size: 16 residues. The CDR3 DNA follows: TGTGCCAGCAGAGGGGACGGGGGCTCCTATAATTCACCCCTCCACTTT. This encodes CASRGDGGSYNSPLHF.

The chain employs TRBV7-6 and TRBJ2-1; possibly TRBD1 for D (5 bases). This CDR3 has 14 amino acids. V lost 1 base and J lost 10, with 14 bases in between. CDR1 and CDR2 from the germline V gene are SGHVS and FNYEAQ. CDR3 DNA: TGTGCCAGCAGCTTAGTCGTTCAGGGCTCGGAGCAGTTCTTC. It translates to CASSLVVQGSEQFF. The variable domain in full, completed from reference TRBV7-6 and TRBJ2-1, reads GAGVSQSPRYKVTKRGQDVALRCDPISGHVSLYWYRQALGQGPEFLTYFNYEAQQDKSGLPNDRFSAERPEGSISTLTIQRTEQRDSAMYRCASSLVVQGSEQFFGPGTRLTVL.

This rearrangement joins TRBV5-5 to TRBJ1-5; 7 bases fit TRBD1. Per germline, CDR1 SGHKS and CDR2 YYEKEE (reference sequence). The CDR3 spans 14 residues. The junction had 8 bases not matched to a gene; V was cut back by 7 bases and J by 4 bases. CDR3 region: CASGKGAQNQPQHF. CDR3 DNA: TGTGCCAGCGGTAAGGGGGCTCAGAATCAGCCCCAGCATTTT.

This chain joins TRBV5-1 and TRBJ1-1, with D possibly being TRBD1 (5 bases). This CDR3 contains 15 residues. CDR1 is SGHRS and CDR2 is YFSETQ in the germline V gene. With 0 bases removed from V and 1 base from J, the gap between germline ends came to 10 bases. The CDR3 reads CASSLGGVENTEAFF. For the CDR3, the DNA is TGCGCCAGCAGCTTGGGGGGGGTAGAGAACACTGAAGCTTTCTTT.

The V gene is TRBV5-4, the J gene TRBJ2-3; maybe TRBD2 (6 bases). V gave up 2 bases and J gave up 0 bases, with 19 bases separating them. The germline CDR1 and CDR2 sequences are SGHNT and YYREEE (reference sequence). CDR3 length: 18 residues. CDR3 coding DNA: TGTGCCAGCAGCTTTGGGGGGTCAGGAGGGCTTAGCACAGATACGCAGTATTTT. The encoded protein is CASSFGGSGGLSTDTQYF.

The chain combines TRBV7-9 with TRBJ1-5; a weak D match, TRBD1 (5 bases). Germline V gives CDR1 SEHNR, CDR2 FQNEAQ (reference sequence). The V end was cut by 5 bases, the J end by 6 bases, with 11 bases between. CDR3 length equals 13 residues. CDR3 amino acids: CASSRGIGQPQHF. CDR3 DNA: TGTGCCAGCAGCAGGGGAATTGGTCAGCCCCAGCATTTT. Full variable domain (rest looked up from reference TRBV7-9 and TRBJ1-5): DTGVSQNPRHKITKRGQNVTFRCDPISEHNRLYWYRQTLGQGPEFLTYFQNEAQLEKSRLLSDRFSAERPKGSFSTLEIQRTEQGDSAMYLCASSRGIGQPQHFGDGTRLSIL.